This TCR beta chain appears in the sequencing data of a study of cytomegalovirus exposure and HLA in healthy donors. As regards this clone: Sequence at one end of the junction differs from germline and may be a read error.

Germline V CDR1 and CDR2: SEHNR, FQNEAQ (reference sequence). The CDR3 length is 12 residues. PCR used 60 Vbeta primers and 13 Jbeta primers. Only in-frame clones appear in the TCRdb table, and some are missing; sequencing was by immunoSEQ multiplex PCR. The table includes 55,000 to 70,000 clones, around 83% detected once. The sequence came from a human donor in good health. The chain joins TRBV7-9 to TRBJ2-2; a possible D gene is TRBD2 (6 bases). The sequenced sample was PBMCs. This CDR3 reads CSSSSGGRELFF. Written as DNA, the CDR3 is TGTTCCAGCAGCTCCGGGGGTCGGGAGCTGTTTTTT.